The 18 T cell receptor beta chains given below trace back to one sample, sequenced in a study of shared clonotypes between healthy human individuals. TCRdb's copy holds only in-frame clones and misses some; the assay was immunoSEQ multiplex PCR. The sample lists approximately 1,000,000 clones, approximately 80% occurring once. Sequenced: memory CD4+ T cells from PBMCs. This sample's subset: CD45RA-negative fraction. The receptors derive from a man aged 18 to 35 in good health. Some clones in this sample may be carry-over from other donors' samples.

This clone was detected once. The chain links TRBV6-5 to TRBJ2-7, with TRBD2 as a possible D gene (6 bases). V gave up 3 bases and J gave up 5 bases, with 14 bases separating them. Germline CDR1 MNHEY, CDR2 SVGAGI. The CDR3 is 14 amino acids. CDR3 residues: CASSYWGELDEQYF. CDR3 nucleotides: TGTGCCAGCAGTTATTGGGGGGAACTGGACGAGCAGTACTTC.

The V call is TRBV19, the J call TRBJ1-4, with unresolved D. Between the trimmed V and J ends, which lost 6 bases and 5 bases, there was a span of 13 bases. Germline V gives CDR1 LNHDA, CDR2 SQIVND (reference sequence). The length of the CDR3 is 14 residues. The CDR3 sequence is CASSLWGSNEKLFF. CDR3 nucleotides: TGTGCCAGTAGCCTATGGGGATCGAATGAAAAACTGTTTTTT. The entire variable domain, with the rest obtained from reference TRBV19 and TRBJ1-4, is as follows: DGGITQSPKYLFRKEGQNVTLSCEQNLNHDAMYWYRQDPGQGLRLIYYSQIVNDFQKGDIAEGYSVSREKKESFPLTVTSAQKNPTAFYLCASSLWGSNEKLFFGSGTQLSVL.

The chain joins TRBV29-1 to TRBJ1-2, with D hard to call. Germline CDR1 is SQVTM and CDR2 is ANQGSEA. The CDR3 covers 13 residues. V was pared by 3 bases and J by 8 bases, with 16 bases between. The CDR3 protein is CSVDREEETGYTF. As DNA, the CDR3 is TGCAGCGTTGACCGGGAAGAAGAGACGGGCTACACCTTC.

CDR3 protein: CASSLGDRVREQYF. CDR3 in DNA: TGTGCCAGCAGCTTAGGCGACAGGGTACGGGAGCAGTACTTC. This chain uses TRBV7-2 with TRBJ2-7, with 7 bases identical to TRBD1. This CDR3 contains 14 residues. Germline V gene data show CDR1 as SGHTA and CDR2 as FQGNSA. The V and J ends lost 1 base and 7 bases, in that order; junction bases with no gene match: 7.

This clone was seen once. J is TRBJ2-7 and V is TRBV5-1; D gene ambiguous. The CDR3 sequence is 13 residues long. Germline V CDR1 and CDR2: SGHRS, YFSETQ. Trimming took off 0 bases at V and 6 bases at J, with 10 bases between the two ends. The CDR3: CASSLALNPEQYF. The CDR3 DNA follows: TGCGCCAGCAGCTTGGCCTTAAACCCCGAGCAGTACTTC.

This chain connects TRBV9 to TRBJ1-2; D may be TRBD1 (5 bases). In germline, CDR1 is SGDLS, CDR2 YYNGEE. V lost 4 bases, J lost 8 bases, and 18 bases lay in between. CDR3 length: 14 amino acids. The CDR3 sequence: CASSPRTGGVGYTF. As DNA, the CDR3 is TGTGCCAGCAGCCCGAGGACGGGGGGTGTCGGCTACACCTTC.

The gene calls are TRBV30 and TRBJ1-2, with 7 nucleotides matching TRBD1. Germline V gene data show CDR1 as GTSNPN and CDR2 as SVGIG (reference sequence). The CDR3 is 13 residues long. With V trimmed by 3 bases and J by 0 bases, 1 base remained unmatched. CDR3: CAWRDRANYGYTF. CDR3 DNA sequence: TGTGCCTGGAGAGACAGGGCTAACTATGGCTACACCTTC.

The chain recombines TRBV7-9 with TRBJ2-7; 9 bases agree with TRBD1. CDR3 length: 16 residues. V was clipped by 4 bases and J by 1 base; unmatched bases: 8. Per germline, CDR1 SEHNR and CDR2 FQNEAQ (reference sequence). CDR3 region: CASSSYGQGLSYEQYF. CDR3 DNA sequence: TGTGCCAGCAGCTCCTATGGACAGGGGCTTTCCTACGAGCAGTACTTC.

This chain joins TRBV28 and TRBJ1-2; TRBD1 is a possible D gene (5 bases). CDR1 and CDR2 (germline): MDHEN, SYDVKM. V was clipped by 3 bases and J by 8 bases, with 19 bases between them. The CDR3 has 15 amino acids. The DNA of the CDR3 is TGTGCCAGCAGTTTGCCTGCAGGGTTGGTGAGCGGCTACACCTTC. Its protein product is CASSLPAGLVSGYTF.

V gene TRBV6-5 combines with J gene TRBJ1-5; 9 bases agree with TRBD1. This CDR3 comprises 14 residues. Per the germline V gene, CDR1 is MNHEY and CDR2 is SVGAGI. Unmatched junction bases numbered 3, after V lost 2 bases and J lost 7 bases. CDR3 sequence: CASSYGQGRQPQHF. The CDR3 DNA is TGTGCCAGCAGTTACGGACAGGGGCGGCAGCCCCAGCATTTT.

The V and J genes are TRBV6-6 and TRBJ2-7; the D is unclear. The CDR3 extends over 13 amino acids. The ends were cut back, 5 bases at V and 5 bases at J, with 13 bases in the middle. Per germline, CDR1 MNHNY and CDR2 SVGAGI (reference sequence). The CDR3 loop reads CASSDGSFHEQYF. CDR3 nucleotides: TGTGCCAGCAGTGACGGAAGTTTCCACGAGCAGTACTTC.

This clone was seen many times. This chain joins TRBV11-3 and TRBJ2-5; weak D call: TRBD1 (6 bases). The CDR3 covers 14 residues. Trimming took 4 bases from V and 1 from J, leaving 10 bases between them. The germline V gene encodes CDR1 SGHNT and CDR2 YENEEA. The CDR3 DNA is TGTGCCAGCAGCTCCGGACAGAGCCAAGAGACCCAGTACTTC. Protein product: CASSSGQSQETQYF. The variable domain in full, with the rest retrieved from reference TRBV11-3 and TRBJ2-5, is EAGVVQSPRYKIIEKKQPVAFWCNPISGHNTLYWYLQNLGQGPELLIRYENEEAVDDSQLPKDRFSAERLKGVDSTLKIQPAELGDSAVYLCASSSGQSQETQYFGPGTRLLVL.

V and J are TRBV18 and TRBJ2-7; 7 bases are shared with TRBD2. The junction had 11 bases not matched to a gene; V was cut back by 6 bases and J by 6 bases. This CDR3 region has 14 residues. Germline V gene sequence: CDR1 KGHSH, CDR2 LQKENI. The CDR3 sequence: CASSPGGGDGEQYF. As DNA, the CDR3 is TGTGCCAGCTCCCCGGGGGGAGGGGACGGCGAGCAGTACTTC.

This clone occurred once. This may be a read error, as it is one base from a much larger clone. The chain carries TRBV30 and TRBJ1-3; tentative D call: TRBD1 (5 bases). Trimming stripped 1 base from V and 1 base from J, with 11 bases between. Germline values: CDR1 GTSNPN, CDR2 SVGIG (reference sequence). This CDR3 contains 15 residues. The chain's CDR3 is CAWSADIHSGNTIYF. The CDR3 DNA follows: TGTGCCTGGAGTGCGGACATACATTCTGGAAACACCATATATTTT. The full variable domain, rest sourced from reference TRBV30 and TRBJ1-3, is SQTIHQWPATLVQPVGSPLSLECTVEGTSNPNLYWYRQAAGRGLQLLFYSVGIGQISSEVPQNLSASRPQDRQFILSSKKLLLSDSGFYLCAWSADIHSGNTIYFGEGSWLTVV.

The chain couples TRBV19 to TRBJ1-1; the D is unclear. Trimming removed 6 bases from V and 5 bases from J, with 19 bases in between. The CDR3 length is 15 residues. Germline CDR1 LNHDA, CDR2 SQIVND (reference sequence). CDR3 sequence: CASSRAGKLGTEAFF. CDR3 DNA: TGTGCCAGTAGCCGCGCGGGAAAGTTGGGGACTGAAGCTTTCTTT.

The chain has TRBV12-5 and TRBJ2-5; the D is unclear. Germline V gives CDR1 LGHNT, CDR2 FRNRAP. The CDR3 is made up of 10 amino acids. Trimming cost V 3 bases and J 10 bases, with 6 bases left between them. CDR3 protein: CASGFPLQYF. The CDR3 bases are TGTGCTAGTGGTTTTCCCCTCCAGTACTTC.

The CDR3: CASSSTSGSELQYF. For the CDR3, the DNA is TGTGCCAGCAGCTCGACTAGCGGGAGTGAGCTGCAGTACTTC. J is TRBJ2-7 and V is TRBV5-4; TRBD2 aligns across 12 bases. This CDR3 is 14 amino acids long. The germline gives CDR1 SGHNT, CDR2 YYREEE (reference sequence). J was trimmed by 9 bases and V by 3 bases; bases with no gene match: 7.

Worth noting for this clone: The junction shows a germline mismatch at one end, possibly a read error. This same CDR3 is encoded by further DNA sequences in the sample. Here the CDR3 DNA reads TGTGCCAGCAGCTTTGGACAGGGAAGCACTGATACGCAGTATTTT. Protein product: CASSFGQGSTDTQYF. The V and J genes are TRBV11-3 and TRBJ2-3; TRBD1 agrees at 8 bases. The germline V gene has CDR1 SGHNT and CDR2 YENEEA. The CDR3 is made up of 15 amino acids.